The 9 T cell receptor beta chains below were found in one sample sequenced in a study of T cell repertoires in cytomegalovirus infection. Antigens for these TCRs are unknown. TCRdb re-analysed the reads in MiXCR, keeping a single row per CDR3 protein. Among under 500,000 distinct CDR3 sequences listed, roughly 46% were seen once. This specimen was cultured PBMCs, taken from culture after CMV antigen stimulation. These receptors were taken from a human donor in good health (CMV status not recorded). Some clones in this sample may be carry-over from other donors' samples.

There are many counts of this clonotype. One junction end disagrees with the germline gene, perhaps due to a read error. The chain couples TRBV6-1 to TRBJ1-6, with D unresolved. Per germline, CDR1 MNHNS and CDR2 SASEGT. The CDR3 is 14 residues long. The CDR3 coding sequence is TGTGCCAGCAGTTTGTATCCCGCTAATACACCCCTCCACTTT. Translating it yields CASSLYPANTPLHF.

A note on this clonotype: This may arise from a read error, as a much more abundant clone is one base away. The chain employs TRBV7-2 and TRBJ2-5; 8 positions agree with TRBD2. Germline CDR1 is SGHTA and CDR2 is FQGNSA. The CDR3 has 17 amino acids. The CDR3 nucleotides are TGTGCCGGCAGCTATTCGGGGGGGCGTCAGGGAGGAGAGACCCAGTACTTC. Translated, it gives CAGSYSGGRQGGETQYF.

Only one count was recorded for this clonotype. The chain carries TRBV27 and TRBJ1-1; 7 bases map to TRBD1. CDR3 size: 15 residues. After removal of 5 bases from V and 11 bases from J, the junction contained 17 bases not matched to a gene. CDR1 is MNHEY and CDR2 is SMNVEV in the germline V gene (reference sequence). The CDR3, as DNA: TGTGCCAGCAGTCCCGGACAGGTAGGATATCGGAGGGCTTTCTTT. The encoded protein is CASSPGQVGYRRAFF.

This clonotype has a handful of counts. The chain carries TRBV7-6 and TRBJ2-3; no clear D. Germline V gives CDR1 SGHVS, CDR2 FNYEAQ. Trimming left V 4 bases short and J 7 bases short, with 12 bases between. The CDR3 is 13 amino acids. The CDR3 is CASSSPGGYTQYF. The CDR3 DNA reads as TGTGCCAGCAGCTCCCCAGGCGGTTATACGCAGTATTTT.

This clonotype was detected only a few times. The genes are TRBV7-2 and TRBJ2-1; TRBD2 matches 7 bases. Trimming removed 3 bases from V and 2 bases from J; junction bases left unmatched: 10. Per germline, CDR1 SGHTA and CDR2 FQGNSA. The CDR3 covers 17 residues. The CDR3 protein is CASSLRAARGTYNEQFF. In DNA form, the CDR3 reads TGTGCCAGCAGCTTGAGGGCCGCGCGGGGGACCTACAATGAGCAGTTCTTC. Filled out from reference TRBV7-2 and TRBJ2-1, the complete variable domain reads GAGVSQSPSNKVTEKGKDVELRCDPISGHTALYWYRQSLGQGLEFLIYFQGNSAPDKSGLPSDRFSAERTGGSVSTLTIQRTQQEDSAVYLCASSLRAARGTYNEQFFGPGTRLTVL.

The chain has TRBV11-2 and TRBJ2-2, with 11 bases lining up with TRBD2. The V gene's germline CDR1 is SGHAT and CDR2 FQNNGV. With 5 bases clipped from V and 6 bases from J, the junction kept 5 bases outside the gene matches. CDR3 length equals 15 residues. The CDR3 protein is CASSRGTSGAGELFF. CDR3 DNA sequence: TGTGCCAGCAGCCGCGGGACTAGCGGCGCCGGGGAGCTGTTTTTT.

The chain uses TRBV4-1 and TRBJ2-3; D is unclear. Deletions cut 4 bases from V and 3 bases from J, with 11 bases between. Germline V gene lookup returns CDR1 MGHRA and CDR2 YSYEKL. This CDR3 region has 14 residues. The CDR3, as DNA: TGCGCCAGCAGCCCACGACCAGATACAGATACGCAGTATTTT. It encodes CASSPRPDTDTQYF.

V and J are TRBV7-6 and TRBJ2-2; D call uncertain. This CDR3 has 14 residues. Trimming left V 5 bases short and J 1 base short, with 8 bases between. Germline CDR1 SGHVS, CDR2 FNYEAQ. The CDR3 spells CASSRAGNTGELFF. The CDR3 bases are TGTGCCAGCAGCCGCGCAGGGAACACCGGGGAGCTGTTTTTT.

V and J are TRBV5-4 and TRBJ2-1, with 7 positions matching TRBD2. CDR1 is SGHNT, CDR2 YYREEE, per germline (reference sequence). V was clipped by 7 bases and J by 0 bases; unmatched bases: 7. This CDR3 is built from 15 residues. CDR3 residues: CASLRAGNSYNEQFF. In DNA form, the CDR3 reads TGTGCCAGCCTGAGAGCGGGGAACTCCTACAATGAGCAGTTCTTC.